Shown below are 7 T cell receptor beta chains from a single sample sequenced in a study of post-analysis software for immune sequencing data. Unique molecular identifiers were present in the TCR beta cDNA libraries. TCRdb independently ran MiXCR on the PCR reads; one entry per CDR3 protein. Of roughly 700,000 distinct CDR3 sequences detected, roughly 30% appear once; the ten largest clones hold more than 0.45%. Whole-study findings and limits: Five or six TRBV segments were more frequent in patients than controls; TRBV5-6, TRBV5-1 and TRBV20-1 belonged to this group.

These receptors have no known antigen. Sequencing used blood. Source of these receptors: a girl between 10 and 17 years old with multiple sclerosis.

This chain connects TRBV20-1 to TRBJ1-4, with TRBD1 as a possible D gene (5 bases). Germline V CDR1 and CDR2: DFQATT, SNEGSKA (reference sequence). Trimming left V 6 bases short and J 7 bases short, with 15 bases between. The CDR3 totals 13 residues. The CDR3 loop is CSAGGTEGEKLFF. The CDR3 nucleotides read TGCAGTGCGGGGGGGACGGAGGGTGAAAAACTGTTTTTT.

Here the CDR3 reads CASRMGRDTHRTQHF. As DNA, the CDR3 is TGTGCCAGCAGAATGGGTCGGGACACCCATCGGACCCAGCATTTT. The chain employs TRBV6-6 and TRBJ1-5; maybe TRBD1 (6 bases). Germline loops: CDR1 MNHNY, CDR2 SVGAGI (reference sequence). The CDR3 length is 15 residues. The V gene lost 6 bases and the J gene lost 11 bases, with 23 bases spanning the gap.

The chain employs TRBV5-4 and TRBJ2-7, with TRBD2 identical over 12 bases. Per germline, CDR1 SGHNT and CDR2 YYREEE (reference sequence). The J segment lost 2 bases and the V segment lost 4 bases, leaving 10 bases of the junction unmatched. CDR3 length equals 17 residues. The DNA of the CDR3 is TGTGCCAGCAGCCTGGGACAGGGACTAGCGGGCGCCTACGAGCAGTACTTC. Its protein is CASSLGQGLAGAYEQYF.

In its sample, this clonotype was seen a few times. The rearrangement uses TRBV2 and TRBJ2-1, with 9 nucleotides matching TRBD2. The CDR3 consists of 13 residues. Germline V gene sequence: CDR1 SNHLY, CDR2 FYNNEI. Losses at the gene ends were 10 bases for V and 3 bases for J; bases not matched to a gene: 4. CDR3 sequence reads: CAKREVRYNEQFF. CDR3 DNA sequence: TGTGCCAAGCGGGAGGTACGCTACAATGAGCAGTTCTTC. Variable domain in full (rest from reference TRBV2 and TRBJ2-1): EPEVTQTPSHQVTQMGQEVILRCVPISNHLYFYWYRQILGQKVEFLVSFYNNEISEKSEIFDDQFSVERPDGSNFTLKIRSTKLEDSAMYFCAKREVRYNEQFFGPGTRLTVL.

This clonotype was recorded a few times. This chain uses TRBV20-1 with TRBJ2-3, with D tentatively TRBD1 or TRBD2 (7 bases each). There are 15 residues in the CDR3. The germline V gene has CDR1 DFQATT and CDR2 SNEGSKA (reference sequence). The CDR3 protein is CGTVGGGLGTDTQYF. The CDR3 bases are TGCGGGACAGTGGGGGGGGGGCTTGGGACAGATACGCAGTATTTT.

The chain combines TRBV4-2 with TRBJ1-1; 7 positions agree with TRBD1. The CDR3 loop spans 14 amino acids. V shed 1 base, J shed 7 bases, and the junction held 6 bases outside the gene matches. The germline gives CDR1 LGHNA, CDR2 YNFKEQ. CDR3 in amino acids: CASSQGSGGSEAFF. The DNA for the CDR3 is TGTGCCAGCAGCCAAGGATCAGGGGGAAGTGAAGCTTTCTTT.

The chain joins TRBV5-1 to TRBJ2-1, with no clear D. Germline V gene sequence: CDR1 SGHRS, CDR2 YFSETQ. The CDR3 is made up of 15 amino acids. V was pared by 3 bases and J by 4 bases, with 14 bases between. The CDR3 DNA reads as TGCGCCAGCAGCTCCGAGCCGGGCGGTTACAATGAGCAGTTCTTC. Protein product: CASSSEPGGYNEQFF.